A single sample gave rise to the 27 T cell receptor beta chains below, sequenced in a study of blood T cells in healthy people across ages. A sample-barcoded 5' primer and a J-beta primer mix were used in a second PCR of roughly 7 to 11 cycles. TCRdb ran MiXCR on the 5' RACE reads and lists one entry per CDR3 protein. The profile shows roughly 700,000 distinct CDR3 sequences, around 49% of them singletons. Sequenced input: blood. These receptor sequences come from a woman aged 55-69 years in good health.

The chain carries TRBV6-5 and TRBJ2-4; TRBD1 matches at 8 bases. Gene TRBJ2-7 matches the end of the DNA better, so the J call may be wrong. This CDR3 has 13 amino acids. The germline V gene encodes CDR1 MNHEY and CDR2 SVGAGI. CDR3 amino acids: CASRNRGRGEQYF. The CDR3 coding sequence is TGTGCCAGCAGAAACAGGGGGAGAGGCGAGCAGTACTTC.

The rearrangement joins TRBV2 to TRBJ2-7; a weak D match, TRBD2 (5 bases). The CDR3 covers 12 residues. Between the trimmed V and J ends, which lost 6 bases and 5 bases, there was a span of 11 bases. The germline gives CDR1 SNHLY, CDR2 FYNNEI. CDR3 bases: TGTGCCAGCAGAGCGGACGGAGACGAGCAGTACTTC. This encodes CASRADGDEQYF.

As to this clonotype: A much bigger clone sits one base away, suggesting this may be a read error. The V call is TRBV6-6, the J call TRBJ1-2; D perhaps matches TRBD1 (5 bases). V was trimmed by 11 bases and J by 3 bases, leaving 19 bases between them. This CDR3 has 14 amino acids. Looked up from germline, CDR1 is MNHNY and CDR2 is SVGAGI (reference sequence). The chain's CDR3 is CAGIRDVRDYGYTF. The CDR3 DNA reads TGTGCCGGCATCCGGGACGTTCGCGACTATGGCTACACCTTC.

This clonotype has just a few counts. CDR3 region: CSATLGAGYEQYF. The CDR3 DNA is TGCAGTGCTACCCTAGGAGCGGGATACGAGCAGTACTTC. This sequence joins TRBV20-1 and TRBJ2-7; TRBD2 matches 7 bases. V lost 4 bases, J lost 4 bases, and 7 bases stayed unmatched. Germline V gene lookup returns CDR1 DFQATT and CDR2 SNEGSKA (reference sequence). The CDR3 runs 13 residues.

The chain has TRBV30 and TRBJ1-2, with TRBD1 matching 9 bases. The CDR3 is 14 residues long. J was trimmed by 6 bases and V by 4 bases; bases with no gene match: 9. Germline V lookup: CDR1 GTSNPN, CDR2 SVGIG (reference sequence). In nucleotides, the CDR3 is TGTGCCTGGATTGGGAACAGGGGGCTCAATGGCTACACCTTC. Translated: CAWIGNRGLNGYTF.

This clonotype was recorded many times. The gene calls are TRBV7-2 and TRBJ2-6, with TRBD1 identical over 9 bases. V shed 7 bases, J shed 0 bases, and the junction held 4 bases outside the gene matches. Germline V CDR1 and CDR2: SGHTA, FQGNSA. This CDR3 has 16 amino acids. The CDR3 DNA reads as TGTGCCAGCAAAGGGACAGGGAGCTCTGGGGCCAACGTCCTGACTTTC. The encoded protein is CASKGTGSSGANVLTF.

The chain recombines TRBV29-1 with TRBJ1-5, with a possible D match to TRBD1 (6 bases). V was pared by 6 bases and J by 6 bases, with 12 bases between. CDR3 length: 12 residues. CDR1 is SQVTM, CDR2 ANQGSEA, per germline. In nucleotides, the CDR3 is TGCAGCGTAGGGGACATTTTTCAGCCCCAGCATTTT. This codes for CSVGDIFQPQHF.

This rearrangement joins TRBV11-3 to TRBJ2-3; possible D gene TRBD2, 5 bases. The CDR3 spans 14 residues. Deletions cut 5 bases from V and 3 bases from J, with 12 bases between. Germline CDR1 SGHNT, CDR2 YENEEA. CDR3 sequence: CASSPRGLTDTQYF. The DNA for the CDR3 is TGTGCCAGCAGCCCAAGAGGGCTAACAGATACGCAGTATTTT.

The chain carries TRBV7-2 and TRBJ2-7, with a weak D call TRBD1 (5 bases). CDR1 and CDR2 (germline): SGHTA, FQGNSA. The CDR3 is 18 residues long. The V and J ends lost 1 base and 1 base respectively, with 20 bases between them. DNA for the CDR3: TGTGCCAGCAGCTTAGTTTCCATGGGGCGAAGGATATCCTACGAGCAGTACTTC. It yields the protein CASSLVSMGRRISYEQYF.

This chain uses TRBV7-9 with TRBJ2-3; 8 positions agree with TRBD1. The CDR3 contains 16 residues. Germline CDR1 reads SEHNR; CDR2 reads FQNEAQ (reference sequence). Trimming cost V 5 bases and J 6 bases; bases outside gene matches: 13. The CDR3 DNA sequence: TGTGCCAGCAGCATCAGGACAGGGACCTCAGCGGATACGCAGTATTTT. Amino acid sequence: CASSIRTGTSADTQYF.

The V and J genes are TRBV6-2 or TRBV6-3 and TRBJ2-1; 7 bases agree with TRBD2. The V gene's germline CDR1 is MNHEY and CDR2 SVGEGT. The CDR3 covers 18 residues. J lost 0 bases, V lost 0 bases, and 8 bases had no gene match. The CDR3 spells CASSYSTAGTTSYNEQFF. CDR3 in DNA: TGTGCCAGCAGTTACTCGACAGCGGGGACGACCTCCTACAATGAGCAGTTCTTC.

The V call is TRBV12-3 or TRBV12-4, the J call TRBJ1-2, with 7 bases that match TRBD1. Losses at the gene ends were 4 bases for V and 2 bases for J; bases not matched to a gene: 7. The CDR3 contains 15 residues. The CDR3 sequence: CASSSYRGSNYGYTF. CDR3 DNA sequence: TGTGCCAGCAGTTCTTACAGGGGAAGCAACTATGGCTACACCTTC.

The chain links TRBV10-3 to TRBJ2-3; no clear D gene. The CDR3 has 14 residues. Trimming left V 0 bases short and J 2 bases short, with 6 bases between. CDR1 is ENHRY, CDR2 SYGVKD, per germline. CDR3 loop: CAISESRHTDTQYF. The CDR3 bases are TGTGCCATCAGTGAGTCGAGACACACAGATACGCAGTATTTT.

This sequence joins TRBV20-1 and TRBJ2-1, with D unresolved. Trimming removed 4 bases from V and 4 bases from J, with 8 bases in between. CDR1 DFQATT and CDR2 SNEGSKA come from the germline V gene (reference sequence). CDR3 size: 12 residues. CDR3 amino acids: CSAIPIYNEQFF. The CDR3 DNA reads TGCAGTGCTATCCCCATTTACAATGAGCAGTTCTTC.

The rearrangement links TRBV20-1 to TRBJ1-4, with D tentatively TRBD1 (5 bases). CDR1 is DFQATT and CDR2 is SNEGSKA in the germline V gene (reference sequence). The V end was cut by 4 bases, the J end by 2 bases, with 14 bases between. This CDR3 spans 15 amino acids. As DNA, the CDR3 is TGCAGTGCTATAGTCGGGGGACGGACTAATGAAAAACTGTTTTTT. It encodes CSAIVGGRTNEKLFF.

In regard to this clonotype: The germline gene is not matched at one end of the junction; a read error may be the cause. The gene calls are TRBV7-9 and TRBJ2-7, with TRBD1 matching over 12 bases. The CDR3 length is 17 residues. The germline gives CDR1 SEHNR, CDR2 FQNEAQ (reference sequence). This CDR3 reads CTSSSGQGAGRSYEQYF. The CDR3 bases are TGTACCAGCAGCTCGGGACAGGGGGCTGGGAGATCCTACGAGCAGTACTTC.

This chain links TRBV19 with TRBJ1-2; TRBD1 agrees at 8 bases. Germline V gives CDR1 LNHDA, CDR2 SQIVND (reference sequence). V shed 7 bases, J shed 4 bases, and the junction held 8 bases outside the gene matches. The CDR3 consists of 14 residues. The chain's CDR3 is CASKGQGLSYGYTF. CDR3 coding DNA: TGTGCCAGTAAAGGACAGGGTTTATCCTATGGCTACACCTTC.

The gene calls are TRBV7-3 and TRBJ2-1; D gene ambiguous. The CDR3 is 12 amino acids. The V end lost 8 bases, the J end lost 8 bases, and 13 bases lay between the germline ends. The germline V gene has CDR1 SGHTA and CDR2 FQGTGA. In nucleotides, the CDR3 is TGTGCCAGCGGCCCCAATACCGATGAGCAGTTCTTC. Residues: CASGPNTDEQFF.

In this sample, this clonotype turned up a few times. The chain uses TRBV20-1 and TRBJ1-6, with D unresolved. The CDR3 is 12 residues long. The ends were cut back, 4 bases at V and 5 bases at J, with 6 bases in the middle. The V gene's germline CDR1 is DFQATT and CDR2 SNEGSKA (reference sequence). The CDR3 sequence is CSAKTHNSPLHF. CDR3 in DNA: TGCAGTGCTAAGACCCATAATTCACCCCTCCACTTT.

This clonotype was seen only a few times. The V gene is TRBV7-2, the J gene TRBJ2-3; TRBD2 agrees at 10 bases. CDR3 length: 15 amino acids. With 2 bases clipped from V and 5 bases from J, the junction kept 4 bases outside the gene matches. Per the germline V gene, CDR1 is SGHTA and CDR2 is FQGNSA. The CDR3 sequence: CASSLTSGIRDTQYF. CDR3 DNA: TGTGCCAGCAGCTTAACTAGCGGGATACGAGATACGCAGTATTTT.

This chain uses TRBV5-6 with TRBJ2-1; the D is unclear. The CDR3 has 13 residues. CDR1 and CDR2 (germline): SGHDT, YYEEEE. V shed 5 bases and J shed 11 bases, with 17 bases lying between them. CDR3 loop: CASSPAGPGKQFF. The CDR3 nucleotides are TGTGCCAGCAGTCCAGCCGGACCCGGAAAGCAGTTCTTC.

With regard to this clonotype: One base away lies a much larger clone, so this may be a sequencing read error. The CDR3 coding sequence is TGTGCCAGCAGCCAAGATTGTTGGGGGACAGTAACCTACGAGCAGTACTTC. This translates into CASSQDCWGTVTYEQYF. This chain connects TRBV3-1 to TRBJ2-7; 7 bases align to TRBD1. Germline V CDR1 and CDR2: LGHDT, YNNKEL (reference sequence). J was trimmed by 2 bases and V by 0 bases; bases with no gene match: 10. CDR3 length equals 17 residues.

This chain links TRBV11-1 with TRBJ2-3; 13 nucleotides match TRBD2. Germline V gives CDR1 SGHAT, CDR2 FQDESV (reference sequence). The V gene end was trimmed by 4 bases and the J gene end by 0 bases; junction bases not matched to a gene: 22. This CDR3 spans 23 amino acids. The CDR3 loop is CASSSRPRPTSGRALSSTDTQYF. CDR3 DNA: TGTGCCAGCAGCTCCCGCCCCCGCCCCACTAGCGGGAGGGCGCTTTCTAGCACAGATACGCAGTATTTT.

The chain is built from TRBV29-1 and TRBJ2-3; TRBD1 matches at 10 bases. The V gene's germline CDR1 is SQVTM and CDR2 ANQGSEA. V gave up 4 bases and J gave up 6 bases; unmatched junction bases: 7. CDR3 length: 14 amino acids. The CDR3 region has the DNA TGCAGCGTTGGAGGGGGACAGGGGACCGATACGCAGTATTTT. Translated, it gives CSVGGGQGTDTQYF.

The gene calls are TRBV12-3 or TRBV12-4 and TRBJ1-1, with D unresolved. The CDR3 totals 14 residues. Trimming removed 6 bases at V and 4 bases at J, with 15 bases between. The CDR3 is CASSPREAGTEAFF. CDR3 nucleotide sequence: TGTGCCAGCAGCCCCCGCGAGGCGGGCACTGAAGCTTTCTTT.

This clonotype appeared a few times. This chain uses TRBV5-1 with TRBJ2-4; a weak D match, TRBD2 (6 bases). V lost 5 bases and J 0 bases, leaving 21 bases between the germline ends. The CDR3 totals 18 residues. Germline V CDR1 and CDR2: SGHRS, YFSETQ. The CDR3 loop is CASSFMTGDLKAKNIQYF. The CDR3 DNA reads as TGCGCCAGCAGTTTTATGACGGGAGATCTAAAAGCCAAAAACATTCAGTACTTC. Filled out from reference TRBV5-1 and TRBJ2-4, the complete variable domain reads KAGVTQTPRYLIKTRGQQVTLSCSPISGHRSVSWYQQTPGQGLQFLFEYFSETQRNKGNFPGRFSGRQFSNSRSEMNVSTLELGDSALYLCASSFMTGDLKAKNIQYFGAGTRLSVL.

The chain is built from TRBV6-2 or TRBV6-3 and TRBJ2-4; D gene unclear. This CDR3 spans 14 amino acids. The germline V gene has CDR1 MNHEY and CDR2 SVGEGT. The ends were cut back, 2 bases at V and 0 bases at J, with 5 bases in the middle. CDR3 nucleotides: TGTGCCAGCAGTTACGGGGTAGCCAAAAACATTCAGTACTTC. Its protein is CASSYGVAKNIQYF.